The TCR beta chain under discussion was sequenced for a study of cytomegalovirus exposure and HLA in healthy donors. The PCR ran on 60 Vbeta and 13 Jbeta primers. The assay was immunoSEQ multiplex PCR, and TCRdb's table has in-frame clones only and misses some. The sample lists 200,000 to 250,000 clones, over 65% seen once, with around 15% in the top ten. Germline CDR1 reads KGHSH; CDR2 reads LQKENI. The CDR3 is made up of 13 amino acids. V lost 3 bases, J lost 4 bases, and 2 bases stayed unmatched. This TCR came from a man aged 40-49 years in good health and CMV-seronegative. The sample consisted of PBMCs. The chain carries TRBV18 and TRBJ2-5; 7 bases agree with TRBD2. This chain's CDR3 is CASSPGLSETQYF. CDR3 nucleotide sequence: TGTGCCAGCTCACCGGGACTATCAGAGACCCAGTACTTC.